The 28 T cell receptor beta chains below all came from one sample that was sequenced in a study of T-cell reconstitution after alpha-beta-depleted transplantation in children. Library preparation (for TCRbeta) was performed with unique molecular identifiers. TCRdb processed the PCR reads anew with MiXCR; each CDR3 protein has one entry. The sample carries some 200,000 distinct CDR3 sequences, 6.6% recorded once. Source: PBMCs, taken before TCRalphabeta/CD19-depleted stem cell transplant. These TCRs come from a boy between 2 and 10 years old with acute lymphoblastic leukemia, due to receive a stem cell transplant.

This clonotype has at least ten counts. The CDR3 sequence is CASSPLTQRAHNEQFF. CDR3 in DNA: TGTGCCAGCAGCCCCCTAACGCAGCGGGCCCACAATGAGCAGTTCTTC. The gene calls are TRBV3-1 and TRBJ2-1; D is possibly TRBD2 (6 bases). The CDR3 is 16 amino acids. Germline CDR1 LGHDT, CDR2 YNNKEL (reference sequence). With 4 bases removed from V and 5 bases from J, the gap between germline ends came to 18 bases.

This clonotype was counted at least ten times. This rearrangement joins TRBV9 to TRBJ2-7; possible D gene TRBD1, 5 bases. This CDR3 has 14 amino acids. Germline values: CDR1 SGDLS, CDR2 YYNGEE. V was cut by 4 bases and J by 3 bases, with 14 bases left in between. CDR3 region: CASSPRQTGYEQYF. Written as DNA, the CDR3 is TGTGCCAGCAGCCCCAGACAGACCGGCTACGAGCAGTACTTC.

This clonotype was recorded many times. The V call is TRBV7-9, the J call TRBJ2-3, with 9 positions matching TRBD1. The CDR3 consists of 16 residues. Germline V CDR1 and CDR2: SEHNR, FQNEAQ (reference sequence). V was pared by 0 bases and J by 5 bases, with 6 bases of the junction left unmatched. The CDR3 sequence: CASSLAGDRAQDTQYF. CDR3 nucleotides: TGTGCCAGCAGCTTAGCGGGGGACAGGGCACAAGATACGCAGTATTTT.

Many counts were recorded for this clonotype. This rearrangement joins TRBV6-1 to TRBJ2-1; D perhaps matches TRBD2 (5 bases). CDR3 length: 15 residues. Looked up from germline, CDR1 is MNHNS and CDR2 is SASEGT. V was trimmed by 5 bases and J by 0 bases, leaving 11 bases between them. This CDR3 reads CASSPLGRSYNEQFF. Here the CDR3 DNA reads TGTGCCAGCAGTCCACTAGGGCGCTCCTACAATGAGCAGTTCTTC.

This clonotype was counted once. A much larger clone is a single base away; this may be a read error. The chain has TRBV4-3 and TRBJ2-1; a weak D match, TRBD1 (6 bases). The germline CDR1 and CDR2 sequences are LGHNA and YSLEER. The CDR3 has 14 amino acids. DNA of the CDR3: TGCGCCATCAGCCAAGATCAACAGGGCCATGAGCAGTTCTTC. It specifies CAISQDQQGHEQFF.

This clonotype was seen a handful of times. Here the CDR3 DNA reads TGTGCCAGCAGCTTAGATAGCCTAAGCTCCTACAATGAGCAGTTCTTC. Translated, it gives CASSLDSLSSYNEQFF. The chain has TRBV7-6 and TRBJ2-1; D unresolved. Germline V CDR1 and CDR2: SGHVS, FNYEAQ. The CDR3 consists of 16 residues. V lost 1 base, J lost 0 bases, and 10 bases lay in between.

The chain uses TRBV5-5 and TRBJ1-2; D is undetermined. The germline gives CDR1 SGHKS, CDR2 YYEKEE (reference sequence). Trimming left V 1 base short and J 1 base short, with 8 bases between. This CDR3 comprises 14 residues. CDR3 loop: CASSLLADNYGYTF. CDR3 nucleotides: TGTGCCAGCAGCTTGCTGGCGGATAACTATGGCTACACCTTC.

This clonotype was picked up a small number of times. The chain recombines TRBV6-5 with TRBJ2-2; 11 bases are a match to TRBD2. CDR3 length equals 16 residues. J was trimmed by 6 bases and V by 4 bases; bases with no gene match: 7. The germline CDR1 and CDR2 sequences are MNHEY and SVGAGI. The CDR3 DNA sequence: TGTGCCAGCAGTTCGAAGACTAGCGGGACCTCCGGGGAGCTGTTTTTT. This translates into CASSSKTSGTSGELFF.

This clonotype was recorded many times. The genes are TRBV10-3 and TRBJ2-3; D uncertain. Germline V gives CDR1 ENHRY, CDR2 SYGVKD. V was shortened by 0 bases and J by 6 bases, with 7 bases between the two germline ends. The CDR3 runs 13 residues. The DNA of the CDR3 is TGTGCCATCAGTGAGTCGAAGGCGGATACGCAGTATTTT. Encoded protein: CAISESKADTQYF.

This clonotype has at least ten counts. The CDR3 region is CASAIRGYGYTF. In nucleotides, the CDR3 is TGTGCCAGCGCGATTCGGGGGTATGGCTACACCTTC. This rearrangement joins TRBV6-2 or TRBV6-3 to TRBJ1-2; tentatively, D is TRBD1 (5 bases). From germline, CDR1 is MNHEY and CDR2 SVGEGT. This CDR3 comprises 12 residues. V lost 8 bases to trimming and J lost 5 bases, with 12 bases between them.

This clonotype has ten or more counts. CDR3: CSARSETQYF. CDR3 DNA: TGCAGTGCTAGGAGTGAGACCCAGTACTTC. V usage is TRBV20-1 and J usage is TRBJ2-5; D not resolved. The CDR3 is made up of 10 amino acids. Germline CDR1 DFQATT, CDR2 SNEGSKA (reference sequence). V was trimmed by 3 bases and J by 5 bases, leaving 4 bases between them.

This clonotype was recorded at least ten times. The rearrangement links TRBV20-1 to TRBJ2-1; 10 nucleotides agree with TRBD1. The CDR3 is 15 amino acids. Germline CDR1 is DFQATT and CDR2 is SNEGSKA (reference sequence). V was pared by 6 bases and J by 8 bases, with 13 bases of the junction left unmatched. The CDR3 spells CSASTGTGVRDEQFF. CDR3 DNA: TGCAGTGCATCTACTGGGACAGGGGTTAGGGATGAGCAGTTCTTC.

CDR3: CSARDSGVAGNTIYF. The CDR3 DNA is TGCAGTGCTAGAGATTCAGGGGTCGCCGGAAACACCATATATTTT. V usage is TRBV20-1 and J usage is TRBJ1-3, with D maybe TRBD1 (6 bases). V was pared by 0 bases and J by 4 bases, with 13 bases between. This CDR3 contains 15 residues. The germline V gene encodes CDR1 DFQATT and CDR2 SNEGSKA (reference sequence).

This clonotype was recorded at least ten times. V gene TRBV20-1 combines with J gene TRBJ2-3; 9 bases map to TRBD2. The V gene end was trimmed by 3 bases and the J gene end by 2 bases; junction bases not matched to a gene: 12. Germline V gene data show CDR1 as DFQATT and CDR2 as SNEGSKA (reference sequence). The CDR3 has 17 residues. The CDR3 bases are TGCAGTGCTAGTAATCTACCGATAGCGGGGGACACAGATACGCAGTATTTT. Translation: CSASNLPIAGDTDTQYF.

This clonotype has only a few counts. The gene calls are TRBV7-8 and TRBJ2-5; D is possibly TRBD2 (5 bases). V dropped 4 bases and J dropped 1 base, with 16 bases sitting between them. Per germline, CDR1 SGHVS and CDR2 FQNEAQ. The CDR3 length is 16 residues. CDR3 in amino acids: CASSSTGELTQETQYF. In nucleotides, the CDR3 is TGTGCCAGCAGCTCTACTGGGGAGCTCACCCAAGAGACCCAGTACTTC.

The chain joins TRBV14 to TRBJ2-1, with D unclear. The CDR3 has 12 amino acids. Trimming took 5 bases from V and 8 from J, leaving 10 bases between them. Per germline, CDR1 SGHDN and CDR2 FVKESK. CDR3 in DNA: TGTGCCAGCAGCGCCTCCAGGCATGAGCAGTTCTTC. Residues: CASSASRHEQFF.

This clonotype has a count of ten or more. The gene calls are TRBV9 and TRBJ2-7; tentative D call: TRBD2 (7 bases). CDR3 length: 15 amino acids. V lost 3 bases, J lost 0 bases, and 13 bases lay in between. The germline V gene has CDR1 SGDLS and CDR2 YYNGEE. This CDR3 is CASSASAGASYEQYF. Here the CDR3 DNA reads TGTGCCAGCAGCGCAAGTGCGGGGGCCTCCTACGAGCAGTACTTC.

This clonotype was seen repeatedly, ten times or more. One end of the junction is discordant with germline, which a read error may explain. For the CDR3, the DNA is TGTGCCACCAGTCCGGCCTCAACTAATGAAAAACTGTTTTTT. It is translated as CATSPASTNEKLFF. The chain combines TRBV10-3 with TRBJ1-4, with unresolved D. Germline-derived CDR1 and CDR2 are ENHRY and SYGVKD. The CDR3 has 14 amino acids.

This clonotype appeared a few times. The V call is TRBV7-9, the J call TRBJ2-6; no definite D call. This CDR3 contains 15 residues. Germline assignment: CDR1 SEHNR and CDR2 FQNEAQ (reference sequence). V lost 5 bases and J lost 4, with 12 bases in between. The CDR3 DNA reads TGTGCCAGCAGCCACCCCGGTGTGGGGGCCAACGTCCTGACTTTC. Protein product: CASSHPGVGANVLTF.

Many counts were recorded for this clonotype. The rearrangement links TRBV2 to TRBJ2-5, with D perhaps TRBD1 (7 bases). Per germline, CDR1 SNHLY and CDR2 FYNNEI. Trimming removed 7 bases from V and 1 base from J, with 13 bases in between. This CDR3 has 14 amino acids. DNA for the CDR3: TGTGCCAGCAACACGCAGGGGGGCCAAGAGACCCAGTACTTC. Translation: CASNTQGGQETQYF.

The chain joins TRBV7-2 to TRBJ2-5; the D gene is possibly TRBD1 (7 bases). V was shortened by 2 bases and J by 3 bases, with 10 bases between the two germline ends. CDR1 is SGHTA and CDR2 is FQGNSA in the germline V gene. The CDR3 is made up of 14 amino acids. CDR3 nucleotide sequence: TGTGCCAGCAGCTTAAGCAGGGGGGAAGAGACCCAGTACTTC. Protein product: CASSLSRGEETQYF.

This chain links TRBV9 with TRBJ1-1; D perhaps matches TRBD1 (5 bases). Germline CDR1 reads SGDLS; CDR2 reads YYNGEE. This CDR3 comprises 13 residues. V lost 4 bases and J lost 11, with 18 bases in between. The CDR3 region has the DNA TGTGCCAGCAGCTCCCACGGACCTGAGGGGGCTTTCTTT. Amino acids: CASSSHGPEGAFF.

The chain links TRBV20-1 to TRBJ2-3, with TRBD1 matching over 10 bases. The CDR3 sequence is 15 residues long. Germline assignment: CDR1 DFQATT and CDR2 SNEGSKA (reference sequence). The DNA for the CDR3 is TGCAGCGGACAGGGGGAGGGACGAAGCACAGATACGCAGTATTTT. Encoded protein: CSGQGEGRSTDTQYF.

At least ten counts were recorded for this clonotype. Here the CDR3 reads CASSFAGNTEAFF. CDR3 nucleotides: TGTGCCAGCAGTTTCGCCGGGAACACTGAAGCTTTCTTT. The V gene is TRBV12-3 or TRBV12-4, the J gene TRBJ1-1; D gene unclear. The CDR3 totals 13 residues. The V gene lost 3 bases and the J gene lost 1 base, with 6 bases spanning the gap.

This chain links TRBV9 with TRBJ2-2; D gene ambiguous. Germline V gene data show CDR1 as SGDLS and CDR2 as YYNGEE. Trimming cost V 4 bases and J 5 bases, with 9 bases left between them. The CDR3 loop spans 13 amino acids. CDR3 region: CASSPVQTGELFF. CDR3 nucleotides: TGTGCCAGCAGCCCTGTTCAAACCGGGGAGCTGTTTTTT.

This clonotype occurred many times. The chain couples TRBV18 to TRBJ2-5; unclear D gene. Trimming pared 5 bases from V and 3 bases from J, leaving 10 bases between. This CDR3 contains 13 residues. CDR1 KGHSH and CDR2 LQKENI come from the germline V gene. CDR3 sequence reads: CASSFGSKETQYF. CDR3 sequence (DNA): TGTGCCAGCTCATTTGGATCCAAAGAGACCCAGTACTTC.

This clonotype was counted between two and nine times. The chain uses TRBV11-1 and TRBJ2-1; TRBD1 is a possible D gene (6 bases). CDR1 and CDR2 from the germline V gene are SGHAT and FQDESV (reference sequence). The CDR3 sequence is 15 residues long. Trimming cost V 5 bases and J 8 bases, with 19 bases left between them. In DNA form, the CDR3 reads TGTGCCAGCAGCATTGACAGGATCGGCAACCATGAGCAGTTCTTC. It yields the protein CASSIDRIGNHEQFF.

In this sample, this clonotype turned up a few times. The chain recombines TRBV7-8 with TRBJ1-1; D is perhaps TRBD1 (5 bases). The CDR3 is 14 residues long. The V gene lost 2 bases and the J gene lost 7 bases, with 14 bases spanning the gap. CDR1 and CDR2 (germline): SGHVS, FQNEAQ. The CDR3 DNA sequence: TGTGCCAGCAGCTTAAGAATGGGGCATCTTGAAGCTTTCTTT. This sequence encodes CASSLRMGHLEAFF.